This T cell receptor beta chain was obtained from a study of shared clonotypes between healthy human individuals. The assay was carried out at the deep level. Assay: immunoSEQ multiplex PCR; the TCRdb copy retains only in-frame clones and omits some. The table includes under 2.5 million clones, 80% to 95% detected once. The CDR3 length is 12 residues. Germline CDR1 and CDR2: SQVTM and ANQGSEA. Trimming shortened V by 3 bases and J by 6 bases, and 11 bases separated the two germline ends. The TCR sequence derives from a man younger than 35 in good health. Some clones in this sample may be carry-over from other donors' samples. The chain employs TRBV29-1 and TRBJ1-2; D perhaps matches TRBD1 (6 bases). The specimen was naive CD4+ T cells from PBMCs. Documented subset: CD45RA+ positively selected. The CDR3 DNA reads TGCAGCGTTGATGGCAGGGGAGATGGCTACACCTTC. This gives the protein CSVDGRGDGYTF.